The text below deals with one T cell receptor beta chain. These data belong to a study of blood T cells in healthy people across ages. Combining a sample-barcoded 5' primer with a J-beta primer mix, a second PCR ran for about 7 to 11 cycles. Template switching added a 12-random-nucleotide identifier to every cDNA molecule. Using its own MiXCR run on the 5' RACE reads, TCRdb lists one record per CDR3 protein. Of roughly 790,000 distinct CDR3 sequences listed, roughly 45% are singletons. The CDR3 runs to 13 residues. Germline-derived CDR1 and CDR2 are MNHEY and SVGAGI. The germline V and J ends were trimmed by 8 bases and 4 bases, with 9 bases remaining between them.

The V and J genes are TRBV6-5 and TRBJ2-6, with a tentative D call TRBD2 (5 bases). The sample consisted of blood. This receptor was obtained from a woman aged 55 to 70 in good health. CDR3 region: CASSGGGANVLTF. DNA of the CDR3: TGTGCCAGCTCTGGCGGGGGGGCCAACGTCCTGACTTTC.